This T cell receptor (beta chain) was retrieved from a study of blood T cells in healthy people across ages. The authors ran a second PCR of about 6 to 12 cycles using a sample-barcoded 5' primer and a J-beta primer mix. One entry per CDR3 protein, called by TCRdb with MiXCR from the 5' RACE reads. The repertoire consists of hundreds of thousands of distinct CDR3 sequences, with roughly 30% occurring once and the leading ten covering over 15%. This CDR3 comprises 17 residues. On this clonotype itself: Its matching antigen is unknown. An end of the junction does not agree with germline; a read error may underlie this.

Overall study findings and caveats: From one million sequenced T cells, diversity estimates were lower bounds.

This receptor was identified in a woman older than 75 in good health. The sample comprised blood. V and J are TRBV12-3 or TRBV12-4 and TRBJ1-2, with D tentatively TRBD1 (5 bases). The CDR3 is CVSSPLGTGHFNYGYTF. CDR3 DNA: TGTGTCAGCAGTCCCCTGGGAACTGGACACTTTAACTATGGCTACACCTTC.